Following are 23 T cell receptor beta chains from one sample sequenced in a study of siplizumab effects on memory and regulatory T cells. TCRdb's copy holds only in-frame clones and misses some; the assay was immunoSEQ multiplex PCR. The sample lists roughly 26,000 clones; 75% to 85% were seen once. The source material was memory CD4+ T cells sorted from blood. The receptor set was obtained from a human donor in good health.

The rearrangement joins TRBV5-1 to TRBJ1-2; 8 bases fit TRBD1. This CDR3 has 12 amino acids. The ends lost 7 bases at V and 4 bases at J; junction bases unmatched: 3. From germline, CDR1 is SGHRS and CDR2 YFSETQ. This CDR3 is CASSGQGYGYTF. The CDR3 DNA reads TGCGCCAGCTCCGGACAGGGCTATGGCTACACCTTC.

The chain is built from TRBV6-5 and TRBJ1-4, with D possibly matching TRBD1 (5 bases). Trimming removed 6 bases from V and 0 bases from J, with 11 bases in between. CDR1 MNHEY and CDR2 SVGAGI come from the germline V gene. This CDR3 comprises 15 residues. CDR3 loop: CASSAAGPTNEKLFF. The CDR3, as DNA: TGTGCCAGCAGCGCCGCGGGGCCAACTAATGAAAAACTGTTTTTT.

The chain is built from TRBV6-5 and TRBJ2-1; 10 nucleotides match TRBD1. J lost 2 bases, V lost 6 bases, and 7 bases had no gene match. The CDR3 length is 16 residues. Germline V gives CDR1 MNHEY, CDR2 SVGAGI. As DNA, the CDR3 is TGTGCCAGCAGATACGGCGGACAGGGGGCCTACAATGAGCAGTTCTTC. This encodes CASRYGGQGAYNEQFF.

Only one count was recorded for this clone. V usage is TRBV11-2 and J usage is TRBJ1-1, with D uncertain. Germline V gene data show CDR1 as SGHAT and CDR2 as FQNNGV. Between the trimmed V and J ends, which lost 2 bases and 0 bases, there was a span of 4 bases. The CDR3 is 13 amino acids. The CDR3: CASSLHLNTEAFF. In nucleotides, the CDR3 is TGTGCCAGCAGCTTACACCTGAACACTGAAGCTTTCTTT.

This chain links TRBV6-6 with TRBJ1-2; D gene unclear. In germline, CDR1 is MNHNY, CDR2 SVGAGI (reference sequence). Trimming took off 6 bases at V and 2 bases at J, with 10 bases between the two ends. This CDR3 is 13 amino acids long. CDR3 DNA: TGTGCCAGCAGCGGACGTACCAACTATGGCTACACCTTC. It encodes CASSGRTNYGYTF.

The chain has TRBV21-1 and TRBJ1-6; the tabulated D call, TRBD1, remains unverified against the DNA. TRBV21-1 is a known pseudogene. This CDR3 contains 16 residues. CDR3 bases: TGTGCCAGCAGCAAAAACAGGGTAACTGGGGGTTCACCCCTCCACTTT. Translated, it gives CASSKNRVTGGSPLHF.

The chain uses TRBV5-1 and TRBJ2-5, with D tentatively TRBD2 (5 bases). The CDR3 covers 13 residues. V was trimmed by 4 bases and J by 5 bases, leaving 12 bases between them. Germline-derived CDR1 and CDR2 are SGHRS and YFSETQ. DNA of the CDR3: TGCGCCAGCAGCCTTAGATTAGCGGAGACCCAGTACTTC. It codes for CASSLRLAETQYF.

The table lists this clone with a count of one. This chain uses TRBV4-1 with TRBJ2-1; D not resolved. The CDR3 totals 16 residues. V shed 0 bases and J shed 3 bases, with 12 bases lying between them. CDR1 is MGHRA, CDR2 YSYEKL, per germline. The CDR3 DNA reads TGCGCCAGCAGCCAAGATAAAAATAGCCTCTACAATGAGCAGTTCTTC. As protein: CASSQDKNSLYNEQFF.

This chain uses TRBV9 with TRBJ2-2; maybe TRBD1 (5 bases). Germline V CDR1 and CDR2: SGDLS, YYNGEE. Trimming left V 0 bases short and J 7 bases short, with 10 bases between. This CDR3 region has 14 residues. The CDR3 here is CASSVAQVNGELFF. The CDR3 region has the DNA TGTGCCAGCAGCGTAGCACAGGTTAACGGGGAGCTGTTTTTT.

The chain has TRBV7-6 and TRBJ1-1; D is unclear. CDR1 SGHVS and CDR2 FNYEAQ come from the germline V gene. V lost 5 bases and J 2 bases, leaving 9 bases between the germline ends. This CDR3 has 13 residues. The CDR3 spells CASSRGGNTEAFF. The CDR3 nucleotides read TGTGCCAGCAGCCGAGGCGGAAACACTGAAGCTTTCTTT.

The chain uses TRBV20-1 and TRBJ2-5; unclear D gene. Trimming shortened V by 0 bases and J by 6 bases, and 5 bases separated the two germline ends. The CDR3 loop spans 11 amino acids. Germline V CDR1 and CDR2: DFQATT, SNEGSKA (reference sequence). The CDR3 sequence is CSARDQKTQYF. The CDR3 bases are TGCAGTGCTAGAGATCAGAAGACCCAGTACTTC.

This clone showed up just a few times. The J gene is TRBJ2-1, the V gene TRBV2; possible D gene TRBD2, 6 bases. Germline V gene lookup returns CDR1 SNHLY and CDR2 FYNNEI. V gave up 7 bases and J gave up 9 bases, with 22 bases separating them. This CDR3 is 15 amino acids long. CDR3 loop: CASIPTPGRESEQFF. CDR3 bases: TGTGCCAGCATTCCTACCCCGGGCCGGGAGTCTGAGCAGTTCTTC.

The V gene is TRBV28, the J gene TRBJ1-1; D remains unclear. Deletions cut 6 bases from V and 1 base from J, with 9 bases between. CDR3 length: 13 amino acids. Germline CDR1 MDHEN, CDR2 SYDVKM. CDR3 nucleotides: TGTGCCAGCAGGATTGGCGGGAACACTGAAGCTTTCTTT. Protein product: CASRIGGNTEAFF. The full variable domain, completed using reference TRBV28 and TRBJ1-1, is DVKVTQSSRYLVKRTGEKVFLECVQDMDHENMFWYRQDPGLGLRLIYFSYDVKMKEKGDIPEGYSVSREKKERFSLILESASTNQTSMYLCASRIGGNTEAFFGQGTRLTVV.

The V gene is TRBV5-1, the J gene TRBJ2-7; 7 positions agree with TRBD2. The V segment lost 0 bases and the J segment 2 bases; nucleotides outside the gene matches: 5. The V gene's germline CDR1 is SGHRS and CDR2 YFSETQ. CDR3 length: 15 amino acids. DNA of the CDR3: TGCGCCAGCAGCTTGGACGGGAGGCCGACCTACGAGCAGTACTTC. It is translated as CASSLDGRPTYEQYF.

The chain couples TRBV6-5 to TRBJ2-2; D possibly corresponds to TRBD1 (6 bases). Germline V gives CDR1 MNHEY, CDR2 SVGAGI. Trimming pared 6 bases from V and 6 bases from J, leaving 14 bases between. The CDR3 is 14 residues long. Written as DNA, the CDR3 is TGTGCCAGCAGCTGGGCAGGGGTCGCCGGGGAGCTGTTTTTT. This translates into CASSWAGVAGELFF.

In its sample, this clone was seen a few times. V usage is TRBV19 and J usage is TRBJ2-2; TRBD2 matches at 11 bases. This CDR3 comprises 15 residues. CDR1 and CDR2 from the germline V gene are LNHDA and SQIVND (reference sequence). V gave up 2 bases and J gave up 6 bases; unmatched junction bases: 2. The CDR3 bases are TGTGCCAGTAGTATAACTAGCGGGAGCGCCGGGGAGCTGTTTTTT. Its translation: CASSITSGSAGELFF.

The rearrangement links TRBV27 to TRBJ1-1; D not certain. V lost 9 bases, J lost 3 bases, and 8 bases lay in between. CDR1 and CDR2 (germline): MNHEY, SMNVEV (reference sequence). CDR3 length: 11 residues. In DNA form, the CDR3 reads TGTGCCAGTCTCGGGTACACTGAAGCTTTCTTT. Translating it yields CASLGYTEAFF.

The rearrangement links TRBV7-2 to TRBJ2-3; 7 nucleotides align to TRBD2. There are 16 residues in the CDR3. V was pared by 5 bases and J by 2 bases, with 10 bases of the junction left unmatched. From germline, CDR1 is SGHTA and CDR2 FQGNSA. CDR3: CASSRNLAEITDTQYF. CDR3 nucleotide sequence: TGTGCCAGCAGCCGAAACCTAGCGGAGATCACAGATACGCAGTATTTT.

This clone turned up a few times. V usage is TRBV5-6 and J usage is TRBJ2-7, with 8 bases aligning to TRBD2. This CDR3 is 15 amino acids long. Trimming removed 1 base from V and 3 bases from J; junction bases left unmatched: 6. The germline gives CDR1 SGHDT, CDR2 YYEEEE. In nucleotides, the CDR3 is TGTGCCAGCAGCTTGAGCCTAGCGGGTGTCTACGAGCAGTACTTC. It encodes CASSLSLAGVYEQYF.

The gene calls are TRBV20-1 and TRBJ2-1; D is uncertain. This CDR3 has 10 amino acids. Trimming took 5 bases from V and 6 from J, leaving 5 bases between them. Germline loops: CDR1 DFQATT, CDR2 SNEGSKA (reference sequence). The CDR3: CSAYRNEQFF. For the CDR3, the DNA is TGCAGTGCTTACCGCAATGAGCAGTTCTTC.

DNA of the CDR3: TGTGCCTGGAGTGGGATAGAAGGCTATGGCTACACCTTC. Protein: CAWSGIEGYGYTF. This chain uses TRBV30 with TRBJ1-2; D not certain. CDR1 is GTSNPN and CDR2 is SVGIG in the germline V gene (reference sequence). The CDR3 consists of 13 residues. Trimming left V 1 base short and J 4 bases short, with 10 bases between.

The rearrangement links TRBV6-6 to TRBJ2-1; D remains ambiguous. This CDR3 spans 12 amino acids. V was pared by 8 bases and J by 7 bases, with 12 bases between. CDR1 MNHNY and CDR2 SVGAGI come from the germline V gene (reference sequence). The CDR3 coding sequence is TGTGCCAGCTCGAGGTCGGGTAATGAGCAGTTCTTC. Amino acid sequence: CASSRSGNEQFF.

This rearrangement joins TRBV7-8 to TRBJ1-2; D is possibly TRBD1 (6 bases). Trimming cost V 0 bases and J 4 bases, with 9 bases left between them. The CDR3 extends over 14 amino acids. Germline assignment: CDR1 SGHVS and CDR2 FQNEAQ. The DNA for the CDR3 is TGTGCCAGCAGCTTAGCTAAGGGGGTCTATGGCTACACCTTC. Its protein product is CASSLAKGVYGYTF.